The rows below give T cell receptor beta chains drawn from one sample of a study of blood T cell repertoires in COVID-19. The protocol was immunoSEQ multiplex PCR, while the TCRdb copy is restricted to in-frame clones and leaves out a portion. The sample shows hundreds of thousands of clones, roughly 80% of them seen only once. Sample: peripheral blood. The receptor source for this set is a woman in her thirties or forties with active or convalescent COVID-19. Each CDR3 is given with its conserved first and last residue. A D gene is named only where the DNA matches it firmly. The size entry is marked missing in some rows and otherwise reads once, few, many or a size class.

D gene	V gene	J gene	clone size	CDR3 protein	CDR3 DNA
.	TRBV7-2	TRBJ1-6	.	CASSLVRYNSPLHF	TGTGCCAGCAGCTTAGTTCGCTATAATTCACCCCTCCACTTT
TRBD2	TRBV6-5	TRBJ2-3	.	CASGGGDTQYF	TGTGCCAGCGGGGGGGGAGATACGCAGTATTTT
TRBD1	TRBV9	TRBJ2-1	.	CASSATGTGNHEQFF	TGTGCCAGCAGCGCTACCGGGACAGGGAACCATGAGCAGTTCTTC
.	TRBV19	TRBJ1-6	.	CASSDSSYNSPLHF	TGTGCCAGTAGCGACAGCTCCTATAATTCACCCCTCCACTTT
.	TRBV28	TRBJ1-4	.	CASSSAGVNEKLFF	TGTGCCAGCAGTTCGGCCGGGGTTAATGAAAAACTGTTTTTT
TRBD2	TRBV9	TRBJ2-3	.	CATSSGGDLADTQYF	TGTGCCACTTCATCCGGGGGGGACTTAGCAGATACGCAGTATTTT
.	TRBV27	TRBJ1-6	.	CASSLQIFSYNSPLHF	TGTGCCAGCAGTTTACAGATCTTCTCCTATAATTCACCCCTCCACTTT
.	TRBV7-2	TRBJ1-4	.	CASRGQLNEKLFF	TGTGCCAGCAGAGGACAGCTAAATGAAAAACTGTTTTTT
.	TRBV28	TRBJ1-2	.	CASRPQTGPNYGYTF	TGTGCCAGCAGACCACAGACAGGCCCTAACTATGGCTACACCTTC
TRBD2	TRBV29-1	TRBJ2-1	.	CSVELKGLAGGYEQFF	TGCAGCGTTGAACTTAAGGGACTAGCGGGGGGGTATGAGCAGTTCTTC
TRBD2	TRBV3-1/TRBV3-2	TRBJ2-5	once	CASSHTSGGSWETQYF	TGTGCCAGCAGCCATACTAGCGGGGGGTCATGGGAGACCCAGTACTTC
.	TRBV12-3/TRBV12-4	TRBJ1-3	.	CAGSGQIGNTIYF	TGTGCCGGGTCCGGACAGATCGGAAACACCATATATTTT
.	TRBV6-1	TRBJ1-2	.	CASSDEVDYGYTF	TGTGCCAGCAGTGACGAGGTCGACTATGGCTACACCTTC
TRBD2	TRBV5-5	TRBJ2-1	.	CASSLQASGINEQFF	TGTGCCAGCAGCTTACAGGCTAGCGGGATCAATGAGCAGTTCTTC
.	TRBV2	TRBJ1-3	.	CASSGGGGFSGNTIYF	TGTGCCAGCAGTGGGGGGGGTGGCTTCTCTGGAAACACCATATATTTT
.	TRBV9	TRBJ2-7	.	CASSVAQVAYEQYF	TGTGCCAGCAGCGTAGCACAGGTAGCCTACGAGCAGTACTTC
.	TRBV28	TRBJ1-2	once	CASSQQDYGYTF	TGTGCCAGCAGCCAACAGGACTATGGCTACACCTTC
.	TRBV18	TRBJ1-1	once	CASSPSRGDTEAFF	TGTGCCAGCTCACCATCGCGGGGGGACACTGAAGCTTTCTTT
.	TRBV6-6	TRBJ2-3	once	CASGGGTDTQYF	TGTGCCAGCGGTGGAGGCACAGATACGCAGTATTTT
.	TRBV5-6	TRBJ1-2	.	CASRFDRANYGYTF	TGTGCCAGCAGATTTGACAGAGCTAACTATGGCTACACCTTC
TRBD2	TRBV27	TRBJ2-3	few	CASSRIPPGGTQYF	TGTGCCAGCAGCCGTATCCCCCCGGGGGGGACGCAGTATTTT
TRBD1	TRBV9	TRBJ1-1	.	CASSFLDRDTEAFF	TGTGCCAGCAGCTTTTTGGACAGGGACACTGAAGCTTTCTTT
.	TRBV11-2	TRBJ2-6	.	CASQLTGANVLTF	TGTGCCTCTCAACTCACCGGGGCCAACGTCCTGACTTTC
TRBD1	TRBV5-8	TRBJ1-3	.	CASSWVDRGVGNTIYF	TGTGCCAGCAGCTGGGTCGACAGGGGAGTCGGAAACACCATATATTTT
.	TRBV3-1/TRBV3-2	TRBJ2-5	.	CASSQGLAQETQYF	TGTGCCAGCAGCCAAGGTTTAGCGCAAGAGACCCAGTACTTC
.	TRBV5-8	TRBJ1-1	.	CASHRGGAYTEAFF	TGTGCCAGCCATCGCGGGGGGGCATACACTGAAGCTTTCTTT
.	TRBV21-1	TRBJ2-2	.	CARLQATGELFF	TGTGCCAGATTACAGGCTACCGGGGAGCTGTTTTTT
TRBD1	TRBV7-3	TRBJ1-1	.	CASSSQGADTEAFF	TGTGCCAGCAGCTCACAGGGGGCGGACACTGAAGCTTTCTTT
.	TRBV4-1	TRBJ1-1	.	CASSRSRTVNTEAFF	TGCGCCAGCAGCCGCTCCCGGACAGTGAACACTGAAGCTTTCTTT
TRBD1	TRBV3-1/TRBV3-2	TRBJ1-2	.	CASSQPRTGGRYGYTF	TGTGCCAGCAGCCAACCGAGGACAGGGGGCAGGTATGGCTACACCTTC
.	TRBV28	TRBJ2-1	.	CASSHDSSYNEQFF	TGTGCCAGCAGTCATGACAGCTCCTACAATGAGCAGTTCTTC
.	TRBV11-2	TRBJ2-7	.	CASSRDSNYEQYF	TGTGCCAGCAGCCGTGACAGCAACTACGAGCAGTACTTC
.	TRBV28	TRBJ1-2	.	CASSPTQTPYGYTF	TGTGCCAGCAGTCCAACCCAGACACCCTATGGCTACACCTTC
TRBD1	TRBV10-1	TRBJ1-3	.	CASSVDRGPGNTIYF	TGCGCCAGCAGCGTTGACAGGGGACCTGGAAACACCATATATTTT
TRBD1	TRBV6-6	TRBJ1-3	.	CASSPGQGSNPGNTIYF	TGTGCCAGCAGTCCCGGACAGGGGAGTAACCCTGGAAACACCATATATTTT
.	TRBV24-1	TRBJ2-1	.	CATSGTRVQNEQFF	TGTGCCACCAGTGGGACGAGGGTGCAGAATGAGCAGTTCTTC
.	TRBV7-9	TRBJ2-5	.	CASSFFSGGTRKETQYF	TGTGCCAGCAGCTTTTTTTCAGGGGGGACCCGAAAAGAGACCCAGTACTTC
.	TRBV9	TRBJ1-3	.	CASSARSGTQSGNTIYF	TGTGCCAGCAGCGCTCGCTCGGGGACTCAGTCTGGAAACACCATATATTTT
TRBD2	TRBV20-1	TRBJ2-3	.	CSASRASGGKERQYF	TGCAGTGCTAGTCGGGCTAGCGGGGGGAAGGAGAGGCAGTATTTT
.	TRBV3-1/TRBV3-2	TRBJ1-6	.	CASSSTGYRPLHF	TGTGCCAGCAGCTCAACAGGTTATCGACCCCTCCACTTT
.	TRBV7-9	TRBJ1-3	.	CASSSQPGSGNTIYF	TGTGCCAGCAGCTCCCAACCCGGGTCTGGAAACACCATATATTTT
TRBD2	TRBV27	TRBJ2-2	.	CASTMERGGLTGELFF	TGTGCCAGCACCATGGAGCGGGGGGGGCTCACCGGGGAGCTGTTTTTT
.	TRBV25-1	TRBJ1-6	.	CASSEWVGVNSPLHF	TGTGCCAGCAGTGAATGGGTAGGGGTCAATTCACCCCTCCACTTT
.	TRBV5-1	TRBJ2-7	.	CASSLAGALSEQYF	TGCGCCAGCAGCTTGGCGGGAGCCCTCTCCGAGCAGTACTTC
.	TRBV7-3	TRBJ2-3	.	CASSLMRSPTDTQYF	TGTGCCAGCAGCCTCATGCGGAGCCCCACAGATACGCAGTATTTT
TRBD1	TRBV11-2	TRBJ2-4	.	CASSRPGQKNIQYF	TGTGCCAGCAGCCGACCGGGACAGAAAAACATTCAGTACTTC
TRBD1	TRBV25-1	TRBJ1-1	.	CASSEYETGGTEAFF	TGTGCCAGCAGTGAATACGAGACAGGGGGTACTGAAGCTTTCTTT
TRBD2	TRBV7-9	TRBJ2-2	.	CASSSLAGGPITGELFF	TGTGCCAGCAGCTCTCTAGCGGGGGGGCCGATCACCGGGGAGCTGTTTTTT